Listed here are 2 T cell receptor beta chains from one sample, sequenced in a study of blood T cell repertoires in COVID-19. Data came from immunoSEQ multiplex PCR; TCRdb stores just in-frame clones and leaves some out. This sample carries tens of thousands of clones, around nine tenths of them seen once, and the ten largest clones take around 4.5%. Sequenced: peripheral blood. The receptors stem from a man aged 55 to 70 with COVID-19, enrolled during active disease.

The chain couples TRBV5-4 to TRBJ1-5; 8 nucleotides agree with TRBD1. Per the germline V gene, CDR1 is SGHNT and CDR2 is YYREEE (reference sequence). Trimming cost V 0 bases and J 2 bases; bases outside gene matches: 1. The CDR3 loop spans 15 amino acids. The chain's CDR3 is CASSLGGQGNQPQHF. The CDR3, as DNA: TGTGCCAGCAGCTTGGGGGGACAGGGCAATCAGCCCCAGCATTTT.

In its sample, this clone was seen a few times. The chain couples TRBV7-6 to TRBJ2-7; perhaps TRBD2 as D (5 bases). Between the trimmed V and J ends, which lost 8 bases and 4 bases, there was a span of 12 bases. Germline loops: CDR1 SGHVS, CDR2 FNYEAQ. The CDR3 runs to 12 residues. In nucleotides, the CDR3 is TGTGCCAGCCCCCGGAGGTTATACGAGCAGTACTTC. The encoded protein is CASPRRLYEQYF.